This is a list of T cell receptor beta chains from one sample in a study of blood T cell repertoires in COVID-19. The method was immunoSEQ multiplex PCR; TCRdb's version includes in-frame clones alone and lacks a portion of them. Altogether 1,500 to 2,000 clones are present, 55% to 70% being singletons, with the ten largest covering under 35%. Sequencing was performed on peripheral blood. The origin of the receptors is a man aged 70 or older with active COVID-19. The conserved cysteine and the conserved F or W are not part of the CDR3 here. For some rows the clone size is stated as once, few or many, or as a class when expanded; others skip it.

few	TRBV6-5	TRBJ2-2	ARGTGNTGELF
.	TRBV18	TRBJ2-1	ASSQSQPSYNEQF
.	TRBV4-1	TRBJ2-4	ASDRGTGFGNIQY
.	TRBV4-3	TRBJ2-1	ASSQETVSRTYNEQF
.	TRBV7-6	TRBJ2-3	ASSFVQDTDTQY
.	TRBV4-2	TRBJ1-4	ASSPGTGNEKLF
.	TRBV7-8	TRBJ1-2	ASSTRTGAGYGYT
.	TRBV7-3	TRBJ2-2	ASTPGVTGELF
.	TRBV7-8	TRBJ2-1	ALASPSGRENEQF
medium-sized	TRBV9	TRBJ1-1	ASSVTGYGTEAF
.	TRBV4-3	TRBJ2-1	ASSQDWMTSGSRNEQF
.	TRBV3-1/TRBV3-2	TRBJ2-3	ASRREGGTDTQY
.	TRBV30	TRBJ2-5	AWSVSEAKTQY
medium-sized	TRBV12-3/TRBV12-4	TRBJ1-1	ASSQGAFTEAF
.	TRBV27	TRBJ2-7	ASSLPPGTISYEQY
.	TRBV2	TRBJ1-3	ASSPDRPSGNTIY
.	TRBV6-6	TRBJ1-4	ASSPQGATNEKLF
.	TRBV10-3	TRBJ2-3	AISESPREDTQY
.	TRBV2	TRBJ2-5	ASGGNAQY
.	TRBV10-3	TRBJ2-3	AISEASAGTDTQY
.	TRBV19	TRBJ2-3	ASSPGQLGNTQY
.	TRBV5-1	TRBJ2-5	ASSLGGAGEETQY
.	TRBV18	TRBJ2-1	ASSPWRDEQF
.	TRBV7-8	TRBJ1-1	ASSPQALNTEAF
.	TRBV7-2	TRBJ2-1	ASSFGGGTNNEQF
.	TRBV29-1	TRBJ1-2	SVVGTNGYT
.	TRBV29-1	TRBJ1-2	SVRVGQNYGYT
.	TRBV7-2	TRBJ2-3	ASSLGLPSGFRTDTQY
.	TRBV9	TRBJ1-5	ASSVGRGNQPQH
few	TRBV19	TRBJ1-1	ASMSGYTEAF